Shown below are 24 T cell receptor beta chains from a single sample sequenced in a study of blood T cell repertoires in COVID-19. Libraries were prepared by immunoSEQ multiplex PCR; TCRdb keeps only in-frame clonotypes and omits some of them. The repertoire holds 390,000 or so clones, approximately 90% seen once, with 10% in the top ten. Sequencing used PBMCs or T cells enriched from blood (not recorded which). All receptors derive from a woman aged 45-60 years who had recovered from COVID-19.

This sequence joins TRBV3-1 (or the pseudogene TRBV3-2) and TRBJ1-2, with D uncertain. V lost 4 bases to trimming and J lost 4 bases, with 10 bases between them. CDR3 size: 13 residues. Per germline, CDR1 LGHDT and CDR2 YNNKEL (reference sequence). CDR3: CASSRLITYGYTF. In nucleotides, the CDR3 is TGTGCCAGCAGCCGGCTGATTACCTATGGCTACACCTTC.

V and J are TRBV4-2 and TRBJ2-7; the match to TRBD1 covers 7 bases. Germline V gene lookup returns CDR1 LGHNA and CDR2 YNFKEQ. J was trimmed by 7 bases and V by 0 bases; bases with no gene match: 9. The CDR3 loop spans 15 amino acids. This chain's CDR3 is CASSQEMTGFDEQYF. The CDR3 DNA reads TGTGCCAGCAGCCAAGAAATGACAGGGTTCGATGAGCAGTACTTC.

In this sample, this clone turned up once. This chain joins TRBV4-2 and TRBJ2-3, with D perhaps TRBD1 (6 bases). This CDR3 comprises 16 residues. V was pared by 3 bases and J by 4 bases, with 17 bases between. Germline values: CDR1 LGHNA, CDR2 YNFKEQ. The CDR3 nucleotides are TGTGCCAGCAGCCACGGCAGGGGCGGGTGGGCAGATACGCAGTATTTT. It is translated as CASSHGRGGWADTQYF.

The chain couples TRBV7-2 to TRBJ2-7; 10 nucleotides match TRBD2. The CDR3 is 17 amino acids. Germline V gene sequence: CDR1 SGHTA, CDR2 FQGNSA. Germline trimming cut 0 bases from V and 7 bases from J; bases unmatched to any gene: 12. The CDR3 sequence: CASSLAIRLAGEGEQYF. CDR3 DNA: TGTGCCAGCAGCTTAGCGATTCGGCTAGCGGGGGAGGGAGAGCAGTACTTC.

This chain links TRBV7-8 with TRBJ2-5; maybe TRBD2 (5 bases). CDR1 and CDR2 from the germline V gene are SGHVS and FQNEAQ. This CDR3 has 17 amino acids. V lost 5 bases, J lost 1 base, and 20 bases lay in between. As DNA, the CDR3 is TGTGCCAGCAGCCCCCACCCGAGACGGGAACTCCAAGAGACCCAGTACTTC. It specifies CASSPHPRRELQETQYF.

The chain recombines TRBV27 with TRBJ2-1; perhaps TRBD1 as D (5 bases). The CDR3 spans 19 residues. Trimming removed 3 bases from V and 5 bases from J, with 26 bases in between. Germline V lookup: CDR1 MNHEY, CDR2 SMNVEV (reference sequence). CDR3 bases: TGTGCCAGCAGTTTGTCAAGTGTCTCCCACGCCGACAGCAACAATGAGCAGTTCTTC. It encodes CASSLSSVSHADSNNEQFF.

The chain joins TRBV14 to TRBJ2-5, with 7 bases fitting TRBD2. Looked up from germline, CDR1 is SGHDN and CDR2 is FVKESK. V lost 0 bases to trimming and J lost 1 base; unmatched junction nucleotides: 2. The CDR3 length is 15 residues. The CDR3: CASSQDGGTQETQYF. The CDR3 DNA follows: TGTGCCAGCAGCCAAGACGGGGGGACCCAAGAGACCCAGTACTTC.

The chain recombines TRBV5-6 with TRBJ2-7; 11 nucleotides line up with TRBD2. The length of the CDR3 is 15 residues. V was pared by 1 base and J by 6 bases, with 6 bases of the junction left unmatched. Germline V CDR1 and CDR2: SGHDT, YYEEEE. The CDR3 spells CASSLRTSGFSEQYF. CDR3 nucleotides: TGTGCCAGCAGCTTGCGGACTAGCGGGTTTAGCGAGCAGTACTTC.

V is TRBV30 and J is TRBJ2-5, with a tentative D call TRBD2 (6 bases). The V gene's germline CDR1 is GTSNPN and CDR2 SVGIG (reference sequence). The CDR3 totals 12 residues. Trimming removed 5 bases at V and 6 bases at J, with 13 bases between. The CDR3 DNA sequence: TGTGCCTGGGACGGGGGTAGTAAGACCCAGTACTTC. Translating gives CAWDGGSKTQYF. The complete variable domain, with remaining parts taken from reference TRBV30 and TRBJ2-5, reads SQTIHQWPATLVQPVGSPLSLECTVEGTSNPNLYWYRQAAGRGLQLLFYSVGIGQISSEVPQNLSASRPQDRQFILSSKKLLLSDSGFYLCAWDGGSKTQYFGPGTRLLVL.

The CDR3 spells CASRSTGLYTEAFF. DNA for the CDR3: TGCGCCAGCAGGTCGACAGGGTTGTACACTGAAGCTTTCTTT. The chain uses TRBV4-1 and TRBJ1-1, with TRBD1 identical over 7 bases. J gave up 3 bases and V 6 bases, and 7 bases lay outside the gene matches. CDR1 and CDR2 (germline): MGHRA, YSYEKL. The CDR3 covers 14 residues.

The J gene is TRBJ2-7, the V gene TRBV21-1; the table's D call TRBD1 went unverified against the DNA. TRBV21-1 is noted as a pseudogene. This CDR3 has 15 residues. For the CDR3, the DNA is TGTGCCAGCAGCAATGGGGCGGCAGGGGGCACCGAGCAGTACTTC. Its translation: CASSNGAAGGTEQYF.

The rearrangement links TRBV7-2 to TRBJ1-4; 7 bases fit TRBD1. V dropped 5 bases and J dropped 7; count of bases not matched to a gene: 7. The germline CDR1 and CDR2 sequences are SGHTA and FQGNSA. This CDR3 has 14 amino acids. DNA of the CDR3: TGTGCCAGCAGCCAGGGACAGATAGGTGAAAAACTGTTTTTT. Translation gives CASSQGQIGEKLFF.

CDR3 bases: TGTGCCAGCAGCTTGACTGAGAGAACTGAAGCTTTCTTT. It specifies CASSLTERTEAFF. The V and J genes are TRBV7-9 and TRBJ1-1; no clear D gene. The germline V and J ends were trimmed by 3 bases and 5 bases, with 10 bases remaining between them. Germline V lookup: CDR1 SEHNR, CDR2 FQNEAQ (reference sequence). CDR3 length equals 13 residues.

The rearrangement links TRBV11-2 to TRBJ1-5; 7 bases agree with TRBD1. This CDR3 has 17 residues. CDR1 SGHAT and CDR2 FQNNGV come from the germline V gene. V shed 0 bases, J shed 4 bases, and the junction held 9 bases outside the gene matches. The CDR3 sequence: CASSLDVQGRRNQPQHF. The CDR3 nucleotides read TGTGCCAGCAGCTTAGATGTACAGGGGAGAAGAAATCAGCCCCAGCATTTT.

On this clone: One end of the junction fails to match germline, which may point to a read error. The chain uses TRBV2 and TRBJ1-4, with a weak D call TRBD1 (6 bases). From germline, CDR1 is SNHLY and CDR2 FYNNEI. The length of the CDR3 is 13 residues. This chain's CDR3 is CATRQGGDENLFF. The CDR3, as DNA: TGTGCCACCCGGCAAGGGGGGGATGAAAACCTGTTTTTT.

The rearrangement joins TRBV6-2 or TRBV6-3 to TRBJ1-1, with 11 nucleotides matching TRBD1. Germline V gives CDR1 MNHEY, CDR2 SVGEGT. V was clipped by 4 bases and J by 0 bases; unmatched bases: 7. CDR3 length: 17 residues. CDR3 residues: CASSFAPGQGVNTEAFF. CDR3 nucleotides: TGTGCCAGCAGTTTCGCACCGGGACAGGGGGTGAACACTGAAGCTTTCTTT.

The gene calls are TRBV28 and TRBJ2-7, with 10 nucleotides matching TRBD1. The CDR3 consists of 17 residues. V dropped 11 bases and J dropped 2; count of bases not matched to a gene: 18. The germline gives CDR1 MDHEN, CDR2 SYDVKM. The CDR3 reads CASPPGQGRFRTYEQYF. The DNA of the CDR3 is TGTGCCTCTCCCCCGGGACAGGGGAGATTTAGGACCTACGAGCAGTACTTC.

The CDR3 DNA is TGTGCCAGCAGAGACAGCCTGAACACTGAAGCTTTCTTT. Translation: CASRDSLNTEAFF. The chain couples TRBV25-1 to TRBJ1-1; D perhaps matches TRBD1 (5 bases). Trimming left V 6 bases short and J 0 bases short, with 8 bases between. Germline assignment: CDR1 MGHDK and CDR2 SYGVNS. This CDR3 has 13 amino acids.

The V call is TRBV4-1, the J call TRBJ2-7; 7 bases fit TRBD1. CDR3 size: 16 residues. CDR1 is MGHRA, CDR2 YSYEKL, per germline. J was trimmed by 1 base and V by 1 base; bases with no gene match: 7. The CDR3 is CASSQGEGGRSYEQYF. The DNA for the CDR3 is TGCGCCAGCAGCCAAGGGGAAGGGGGCCGGTCCTACGAGCAGTACTTC.

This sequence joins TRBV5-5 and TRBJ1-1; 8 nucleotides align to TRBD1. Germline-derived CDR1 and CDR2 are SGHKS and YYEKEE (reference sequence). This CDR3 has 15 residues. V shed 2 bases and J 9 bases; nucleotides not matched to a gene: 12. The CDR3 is CASSFSLDRVQKAFF. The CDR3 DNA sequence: TGTGCCAGCAGCTTTTCCTTGGACAGGGTTCAAAAAGCTTTCTTT.

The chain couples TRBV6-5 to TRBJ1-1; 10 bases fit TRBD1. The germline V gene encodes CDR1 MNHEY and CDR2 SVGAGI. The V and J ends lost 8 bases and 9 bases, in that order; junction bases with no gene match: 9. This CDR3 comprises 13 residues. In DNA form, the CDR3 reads TGTGCCAGCCGGGGGGGGACAGGGGAAAAAGCTTTCTTT. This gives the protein CASRGGTGEKAFF.

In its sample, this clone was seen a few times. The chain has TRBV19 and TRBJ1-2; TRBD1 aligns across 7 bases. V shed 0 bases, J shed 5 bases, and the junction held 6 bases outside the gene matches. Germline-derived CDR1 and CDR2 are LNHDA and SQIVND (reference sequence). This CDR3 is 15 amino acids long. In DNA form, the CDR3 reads TGTGCCAGTAGTATAGAGAAAGGGGGCAATTATGGCTACACCTTC. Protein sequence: CASSIEKGGNYGYTF.

The CDR3 DNA reads TGTGCCAGCAGCTTCAGCGGGGGGGCGACGGAGACCCAGTACTTC. It codes for CASSFSGGATETQYF. The chain links TRBV7-9 to TRBJ2-5; the match to TRBD2 covers 10 bases. Germline loops: CDR1 SEHNR, CDR2 FQNEAQ (reference sequence). The CDR3 is 15 amino acids. With V trimmed by 3 bases and J by 5 bases, 6 bases remained unmatched.

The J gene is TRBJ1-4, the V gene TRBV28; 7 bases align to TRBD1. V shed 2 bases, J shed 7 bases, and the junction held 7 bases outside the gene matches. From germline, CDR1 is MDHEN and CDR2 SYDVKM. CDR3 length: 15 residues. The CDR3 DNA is TGTGCCAGCAGTTTAGTCAGGGGGTTATCTGAAAAACTGTTTTTT. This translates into CASSLVRGLSEKLFF.